The 25 T cell receptor beta chains reported below all come from one sample, sequenced in a study of T cells after posttransplantation cyclophosphamide. The method was immunoSEQ multiplex PCR; TCRdb's version includes in-frame clones alone and lacks a portion of them. The repertoire consists of approximately 40,000 clones, none detected only once. The sequenced sample was PBMCs. The source is a middle-aged man in good health, CMV-negative, and a related stem cell transplant donor.

Ten or more counts support this clone. The J gene is TRBJ2-7, the V gene TRBV27, with 7 bases identical to TRBD2. With 5 bases clipped from V and 3 bases from J, the junction kept 16 bases outside the gene matches. Germline-derived CDR1 and CDR2 are MNHEY and SMNVEV (reference sequence). This CDR3 is 17 amino acids long. CDR3 in amino acids: CASSRMAPMGGGYEQYF. CDR3 DNA: TGTGCCAGCAGTCGAATGGCCCCCATGGGGGGGGGCTACGAGCAGTACTTC.

This clone was found a few times. CDR3 in amino acids: CASSLVLGRGAYGYTF. CDR3 in DNA: TGTGCCAGCAGCTTAGTCTTAGGGAGGGGAGCCTATGGCTACACCTTC. This chain joins TRBV11-3 and TRBJ1-2, with D possibly being TRBD1 (5 bases). V was shortened by 1 base and J by 4 bases, with 16 bases between the two germline ends. The CDR3 extends over 16 amino acids. CDR1 and CDR2 from the germline V gene are SGHNT and YENEEA. Drawing the rest from reference TRBV11-3 and TRBJ1-2, the complete variable domain is EAGVVQSPRYKIIEKKQPVAFWCNPISGHNTLYWYLQNLGQGPELLIRYENEEAVDDSQLPKDRFSAERLKGVDSTLKIQPAELGDSAVYLCASSLVLGRGAYGYTFGSGTRLTVV.

This clone has a count of ten or more. The chain couples TRBV4-1 to TRBJ2-1, with a weak D call TRBD2 (5 bases). Germline V CDR1 and CDR2: MGHRA, YSYEKL. CDR3 length: 15 amino acids. V lost 0 bases and J lost 16, with 22 bases in between. The chain's CDR3 is CASSQDPQVNGERFF. The CDR3 bases are TGCGCCAGCAGCCAAGATCCTCAGGTCAATGGGGAGAGATTCTTC.

This clone came up a few times. The junction departs from germline at one end; a sequencing error may be responsible. This sequence joins TRBV18 and TRBJ2-5; D is uncertain. This CDR3 has 14 amino acids. Germline V lookup: CDR1 KGHSH, CDR2 LQKENI. CDR3 in DNA: TGTGCCAGCTCCCCCCCCGCTCACGTAAACATGCTCGACTTC. Translation gives CASSPPAHVNMLDF.

This clone has more than one count but fewer than ten. This chain connects TRBV5-6 to TRBJ1-6; 10 bases align to TRBD1. CDR1 and CDR2 (germline): SGHDT, YYEEEE. The V and J ends lost 0 bases and 2 bases, in that order; junction bases with no gene match: 2. The length of the CDR3 is 17 residues. The CDR3 DNA sequence: TGTGCCAGCAGCTTGGGGGACAGGGGCACCTATAATTCACCCCTCCACTTT. This encodes CASSLGDRGTYNSPLHF.

This clone has a count of ten or more. The rearrangement links TRBV6-1 to TRBJ1-3; D possibly corresponds to TRBD1 (5 bases). This CDR3 has 14 residues. V shed 9 bases and J shed 2 bases, with 14 bases lying between them. Germline assignment: CDR1 MNHNS and CDR2 SASEGT. The CDR3: CASGGRDTGNTIYF. The CDR3 DNA follows: TGTGCCAGTGGCGGCAGGGATACTGGAAACACCATATATTTT.

This clone was counted at least ten times. V usage is TRBV6-4 and J usage is TRBJ1-1; D is ambiguous. This CDR3 is 14 amino acids long. Germline V gene data show CDR1 as MRHNA and CDR2 as SNTAGT. V lost 6 bases, J lost 7 bases, and 18 bases lay in between. The CDR3: CASRRFDGGSEAFF. The DNA of the CDR3 is TGTGCCAGCAGGAGATTCGATGGTGGGAGTGAAGCTTTCTTT.

V usage is TRBV7-3 and J usage is TRBJ1-1, with 7 bases identical to TRBD1. The CDR3 has 13 residues. The germline V gene encodes CDR1 SGHTA and CDR2 FQGTGA. Unmatched junction bases numbered 4, after V lost 3 bases and J lost 6 bases. The CDR3 here is CASSFSGGAEAFF. CDR3 DNA: TGTGCCAGCAGCTTCTCAGGGGGTGCTGAAGCTTTCTTT.

This clone occurred a few times. V and J are TRBV18 and TRBJ1-1, with TRBD1 matching 8 bases. Trimming removed 3 bases from V and 4 bases from J; junction bases left unmatched: 10. In germline, CDR1 is KGHSH, CDR2 LQKENI. The CDR3 consists of 16 residues. CDR3 nucleotides: TGTGCCAGCTCACCCATACCGACAGGGGCGGGCACTGAAGCTTTCTTT. It codes for CASSPIPTGAGTEAFF.

This clone was counted many times. CDR3 DNA sequence: TGTGCCAGCATTCTGACTCTTAACACCGGGGAGCTGTTTTTT. Translated: CASILTLNTGELFF. This chain links TRBV6-1 with TRBJ2-2; D gene uncertain. CDR1 is MNHNS and CDR2 is SASEGT in the germline V gene. The CDR3 extends over 14 amino acids. V was clipped by 7 bases and J by 2 bases, with 11 bases between them.

A few counts support this clone. V gene TRBV5-6 combines with J gene TRBJ2-4, with D possibly TRBD2 on 6 matching bases. Germline V lookup: CDR1 SGHDT, CDR2 YYEEEE. The CDR3 contains 15 residues. V was pared by 3 bases and J by 7 bases, with 17 bases between. The CDR3: CASSWEGPGRNIQYF. CDR3 coding DNA: TGTGCCAGCAGCTGGGAAGGCCCGGGGAGGAACATTCAGTACTTC. Full variable domain (rest looked up from reference TRBV5-6 and TRBJ2-4): DAGVTQSPTHLIKTRGQQVTLRCSPKSGHDTVSWYQQALGQGPQFIFQYYEEEERQRGNFPDRFSGHQFPNYSSELNVNALLLGDSALYLCASSWEGPGRNIQYFGAGTRLSVL.

In this sample, this clone turned up many times. The chain links TRBV19 to TRBJ2-5; weak D call: TRBD1 (5 bases). Germline CDR1 and CDR2: LNHDA and SQIVND (reference sequence). The CDR3 is 14 amino acids. Between the trimmed V and J ends, which lost 3 bases and 5 bases, there was a span of 13 bases. CDR3 coding DNA: TGTGCCAGTAGTATGGGGCTCGGCTTTGAGACCCAGTACTTC. It translates to CASSMGLGFETQYF.

This chain connects TRBV6-1 to TRBJ2-4, with a weak D call TRBD1 (8 bases). The germline CDR1 and CDR2 sequences are MNHNS and SASEGT. The V end lost 5 bases, the J end lost 0 bases, and 11 bases lay between the germline ends. The CDR3 length is 15 residues. CDR3 sequence reads: CASSHRGGAKNIQYF. CDR3 nucleotide sequence: TGTGCCAGCAGTCACAGGGGGGGAGCCAAAAACATTCAGTACTTC.

Many counts were recorded for this clone. The chain is built from TRBV28 and TRBJ1-2; TRBD1 aligns across 9 bases. Germline trimming cut 6 bases from V and 4 bases from J; bases unmatched to any gene: 6. The germline V gene encodes CDR1 MDHEN and CDR2 SYDVKM. CDR3 length: 14 residues. CDR3 bases: TGTGCCAGCAGACCCGGACAGGGGACCTATGGCTACACCTTC. Encoded protein: CASRPGQGTYGYTF.

In its sample, this clone was seen many times. With a much larger clone just one base away, this may be a read error. The chain uses TRBV19 and TRBJ2-3, with 8 bases identical to TRBD2. CDR1 and CDR2 from the germline V gene are LNHDA and SQIVND (reference sequence). CDR3 length equals 15 residues. V gave up 2 bases and J gave up 10 bases; unmatched junction bases: 11. The CDR3 DNA reads as TGTGCCAGTAGTATAAACGGGGGGGCACAGAACGCGCAGTATTTT. This sequence encodes CASSINGGAQNAQYF.

This clone was counted at least ten times. V is TRBV10-3 and J is TRBJ1-1; TRBD1 matches 8 bases. Looked up from germline, CDR1 is ENHRY and CDR2 is SYGVKD. V was pared by 10 bases and J by 1 base, with 2 bases of the junction left unmatched. The CDR3 has 12 residues. This CDR3 reads CATGTGNTEAFF. CDR3 in DNA: TGTGCCACCGGGACAGGGAACACTGAAGCTTTCTTT.

This clone occurred a few times. A read error may account for a junction end that differs from germline. The gene calls are TRBV7-2 and TRBJ2-1, with 8 bases lining up with TRBD2. CDR1 and CDR2 (germline): SGHTA, FQGNSA. This CDR3 is 18 amino acids long. The CDR3 DNA reads TGTGCCAGCAGCCCCCGCGGGATAGTAGCGGGACCCGACAATGAGCGGTTCTTC. Translating it yields CASSPRGIVAGPDNERFF.

This clone was counted many times. The J gene is TRBJ2-2, the V gene TRBV4-3, with D possibly being TRBD2 (6 bases). Trimming took off 3 bases at V and 2 bases at J, with 10 bases between the two ends. Looked up from germline, CDR1 is LGHNA and CDR2 is YSLEER. The CDR3 is made up of 15 amino acids. The CDR3 region has the DNA TGCGCCAGCAGCCAGGCGGGGTTTAACACCGGGGAGCTGTTTTTT. This gives the protein CASSQAGFNTGELFF.

This clone was seen many times. In the same sample, other DNA sequences code for this CDR3. J is TRBJ1-2 and V is TRBV2; 8 nucleotides align to TRBD1. The CDR3 contains 14 residues. Germline V gives CDR1 SNHLY, CDR2 FYNNEI. Trimming took 4 bases from V and 4 from J; bases not matched to a gene: 5. This CDR3 is CASSAGQGSYGYTF. As DNA, the CDR3 is TGTGCCAGCAGTGCCGGACAGGGCAGCTATGGCTACACCTTC.

This clone has at least ten counts. The chain uses TRBV5-1 and TRBJ2-7, with D possibly being TRBD1 (6 bases). The germline CDR1 and CDR2 sequences are SGHRS and YFSETQ. The germline V and J ends were trimmed by 0 bases and 6 bases, with 10 bases remaining between them. CDR3 length: 13 amino acids. This chain's CDR3 is CASSLVQGGEQYF. CDR3 coding DNA: TGCGCCAGCAGCTTGGTACAGGGCGGCGAGCAGTACTTC.

This clone was counted many times. V and J are TRBV19 and TRBJ1-2, with 8 bases lining up with TRBD1. The germline gives CDR1 LNHDA, CDR2 SQIVND (reference sequence). Trimming took 5 bases from V and 4 from J; bases not matched to a gene: 6. CDR3 length equals 14 residues. The CDR3 bases are TGTGCCAGTAGTCCTCCTACAGGGGGCTATGGCTACACCTTC. Its protein is CASSPPTGGYGYTF.

The V and J genes are TRBV6-1 and TRBJ1-4; 7 nucleotides match TRBD1. The CDR3 loop spans 14 amino acids. CDR1 and CDR2 from the germline V gene are MNHNS and SASEGT. The trim removed 5 bases at V and 10 bases at J, leaving 10 bases unmatched. The CDR3 bases are TGTGCCAGCAGTTCAGTCCGACAGGGTGGAAAACTGTTTTTT. This codes for CASSSVRQGGKLFF.

In this sample, this clone turned up many times. The chain couples TRBV29-1 to TRBJ2-3; 9 bases map to TRBD2. The CDR3 is 14 amino acids. The germline V gene has CDR1 SQVTM and CDR2 ANQGSEA. V gave up 4 bases and J gave up 5 bases; unmatched junction bases: 7. The CDR3 DNA reads TGCAGCGTTGTGGTAGCGGGAGAGGTAGATACGCAGTATTTT. Translation: CSVVVAGEVDTQYF.

In this sample, this clone turned up many times. The rearrangement joins TRBV9 to TRBJ1-1; the match to TRBD1 covers 8 bases. The CDR3 runs to 16 residues. V lost 0 bases and J lost 3; bases outside the gene matches: 7. Germline V CDR1 and CDR2: SGDLS, YYNGEE. The CDR3 DNA reads as TGTGCCAGCAGCGTAGGGACAGGGCCGGGACACACTGAAGCTTTCTTT. Protein: CASSVGTGPGHTEAFF.

This clone was counted between two and nine times. The rearrangement uses TRBV6-5 and TRBJ1-5; 11 bases line up with TRBD1. The CDR3 runs to 14 residues. Germline V lookup: CDR1 MNHEY, CDR2 SVGAGI. V shed 4 bases, J shed 5 bases, and the junction held 1 base outside the gene matches. The CDR3 DNA is TGTGCCAGCAGTTGGGGACAGGGGGATCAGCCCCAGCATTTT. Its protein is CASSWGQGDQPQHF.